This T cell receptor beta chain was observed in a study of T cells after yellow fever vaccination. Whole-study findings and limits: Repertoires obtained by FACS sorting could include abundant clonotypes that entered as contaminants from the bulk population. Researchers report a weaker secondary response that nonetheless peaked faster, day 5 versus 15. Booster samples showed a return of most primary-vaccination clones (about 97% CD4, around 85% CD8).

This clonotype was observed a few times. The antigen is not known. The ends lost 2 bases at V and 2 bases at J; junction bases unmatched: 0. Per germline, CDR1 LNHDA and CDR2 SQIVND (reference sequence). The CDR3 length is 14 residues. The study made its TCR cDNA through 5'RACE template switching. That step introduced a universal primer site along with UMIs. TCRdb used MiXCR to reprocess the 5' RACE reads, holding one entry per CDR3 protein. The sample holds some 120,000 distinct CDR3 sequences; roughly 15% are singletons and the top ten take 35% to 45%. This TCR was sampled from a man younger than 35 who received the YFV17D yellow fever vaccine. The material was CD8+ T cells sorted from PBMCs, obtained 5 days after the yellow fever booster vaccination. The genes are TRBV19 and TRBJ2-1; 7 bases are a match to TRBD2. CDR3 DNA sequence: TGTGCCAGTAGTATAAGCGGGACCTACAATGAGCAGTTCTTC. It is translated as CASSISGTYNEQFF.